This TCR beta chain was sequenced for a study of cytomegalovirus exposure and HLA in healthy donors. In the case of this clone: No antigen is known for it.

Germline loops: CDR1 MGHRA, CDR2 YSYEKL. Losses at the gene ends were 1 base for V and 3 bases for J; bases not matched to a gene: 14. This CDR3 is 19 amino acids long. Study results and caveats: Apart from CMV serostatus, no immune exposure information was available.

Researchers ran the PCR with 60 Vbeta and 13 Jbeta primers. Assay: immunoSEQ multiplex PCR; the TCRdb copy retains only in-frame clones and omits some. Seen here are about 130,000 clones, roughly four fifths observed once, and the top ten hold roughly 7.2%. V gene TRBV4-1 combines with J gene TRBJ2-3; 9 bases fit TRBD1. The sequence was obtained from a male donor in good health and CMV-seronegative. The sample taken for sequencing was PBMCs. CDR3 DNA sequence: TGCGCCAGCAGCCAAGGGCCTATACTGACAGGGGGTGTTACAGATACGCAGTATTTT. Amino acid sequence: CASSQGPILTGGVTDTQYF.